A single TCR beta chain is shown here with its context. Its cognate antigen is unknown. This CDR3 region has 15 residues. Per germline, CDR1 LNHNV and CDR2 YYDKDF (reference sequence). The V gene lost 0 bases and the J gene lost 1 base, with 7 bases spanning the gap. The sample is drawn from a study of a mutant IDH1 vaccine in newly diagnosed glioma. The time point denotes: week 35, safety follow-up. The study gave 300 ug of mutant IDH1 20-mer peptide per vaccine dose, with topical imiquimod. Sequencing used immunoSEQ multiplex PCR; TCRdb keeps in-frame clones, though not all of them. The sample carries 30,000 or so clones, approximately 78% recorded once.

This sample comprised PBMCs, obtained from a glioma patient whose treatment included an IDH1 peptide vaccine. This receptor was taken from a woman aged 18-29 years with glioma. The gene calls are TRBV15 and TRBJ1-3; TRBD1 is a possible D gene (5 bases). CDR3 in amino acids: CATSRDRASGNTIYF. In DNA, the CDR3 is TGTGCCACCAGCAGAGACAGGGCTTCTGGAAACACCATATATTTT.